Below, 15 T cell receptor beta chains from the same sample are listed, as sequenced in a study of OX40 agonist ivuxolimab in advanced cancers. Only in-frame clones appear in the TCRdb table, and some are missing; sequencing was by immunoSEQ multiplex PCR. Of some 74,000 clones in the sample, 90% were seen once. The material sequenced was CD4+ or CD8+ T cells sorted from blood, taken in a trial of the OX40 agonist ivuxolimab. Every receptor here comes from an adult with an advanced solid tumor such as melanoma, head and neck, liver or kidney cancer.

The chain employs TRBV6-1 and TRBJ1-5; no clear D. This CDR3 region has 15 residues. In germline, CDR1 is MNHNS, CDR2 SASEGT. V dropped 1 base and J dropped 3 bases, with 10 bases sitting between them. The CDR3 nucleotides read TGTGCCAGCAGTGAAGATAGACGGATCAATCAGCCCCAGCATTTT. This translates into CASSEDRRINQPQHF.

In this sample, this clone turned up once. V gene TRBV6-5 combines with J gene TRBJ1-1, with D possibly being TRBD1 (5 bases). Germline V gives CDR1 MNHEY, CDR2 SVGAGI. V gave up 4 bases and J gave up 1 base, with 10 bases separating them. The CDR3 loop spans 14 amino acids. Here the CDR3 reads CASSSLTGNTEAFF. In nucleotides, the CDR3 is TGTGCCAGCAGTTCCCTCACAGGGAACACTGAAGCTTTCTTT.

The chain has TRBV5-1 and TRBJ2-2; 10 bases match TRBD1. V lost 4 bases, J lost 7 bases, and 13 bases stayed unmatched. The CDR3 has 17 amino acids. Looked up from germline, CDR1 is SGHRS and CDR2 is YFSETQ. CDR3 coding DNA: TGCGCCAGCAGCCCCTCCCCCGGGACAGGGGTGGTCGGGGAGCTGTTTTTT. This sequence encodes CASSPSPGTGVVGELFF.

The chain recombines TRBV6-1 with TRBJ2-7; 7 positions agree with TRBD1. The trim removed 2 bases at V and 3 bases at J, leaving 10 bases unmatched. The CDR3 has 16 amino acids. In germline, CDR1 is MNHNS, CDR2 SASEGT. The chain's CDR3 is CASSERVGTADYEQYV. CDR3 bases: TGTGCCAGCAGTGAAAGGGTGGGGACAGCCGACTACGAGCAGTACGTC.

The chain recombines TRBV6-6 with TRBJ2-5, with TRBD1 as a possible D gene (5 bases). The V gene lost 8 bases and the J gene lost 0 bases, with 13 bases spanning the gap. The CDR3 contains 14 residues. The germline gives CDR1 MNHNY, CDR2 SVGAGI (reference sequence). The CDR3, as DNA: TGTGCCAGCCGACAGACGGCTAACCAAGAGACCCAGTACTTC. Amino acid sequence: CASRQTANQETQYF.

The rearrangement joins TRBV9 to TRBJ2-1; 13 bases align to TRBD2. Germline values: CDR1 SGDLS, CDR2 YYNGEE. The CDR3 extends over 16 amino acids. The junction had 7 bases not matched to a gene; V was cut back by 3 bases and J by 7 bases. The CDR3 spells CASSGKGLAGINEQFF. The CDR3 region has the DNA TGTGCCAGCAGCGGAAAGGGACTAGCGGGGATAAATGAGCAGTTCTTC.

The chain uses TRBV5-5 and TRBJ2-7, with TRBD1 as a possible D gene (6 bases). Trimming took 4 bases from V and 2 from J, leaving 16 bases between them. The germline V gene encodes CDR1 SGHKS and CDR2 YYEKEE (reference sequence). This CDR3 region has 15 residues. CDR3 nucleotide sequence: TGTGCCAGCAGCCCTCGGGCCCAGGGGCCCTACGAGCAGTACGTC. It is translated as CASSPRAQGPYEQYV.

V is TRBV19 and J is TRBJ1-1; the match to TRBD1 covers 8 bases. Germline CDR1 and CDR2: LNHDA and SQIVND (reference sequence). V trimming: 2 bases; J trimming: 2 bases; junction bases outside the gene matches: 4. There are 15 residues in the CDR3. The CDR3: CASSILDRENTEAFF. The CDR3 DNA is TGTGCCAGTAGTATATTGGACAGGGAAAACACTGAAGCTTTCTTT.

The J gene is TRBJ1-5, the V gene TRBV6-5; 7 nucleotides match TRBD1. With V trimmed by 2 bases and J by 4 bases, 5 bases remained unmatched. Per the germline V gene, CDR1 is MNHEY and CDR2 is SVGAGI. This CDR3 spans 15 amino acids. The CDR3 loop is CASSYPQGRNQPQHF. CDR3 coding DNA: TGTGCCAGCAGTTACCCACAGGGGCGGAATCAGCCCCAGCATTTT.

The CDR3 coding sequence is TGTGCCTGGAAGATTGCAGGGTCCGCCTATGGCTACACCTTC. This translates into CAWKIAGSAYGYTF. The rearrangement uses TRBV30 and TRBJ1-2; D perhaps matches TRBD1 (5 bases). The CDR3 spans 14 residues. The V end lost 4 bases, the J end lost 4 bases, and 16 bases lay between the germline ends. The germline CDR1 and CDR2 sequences are GTSNPN and SVGIG (reference sequence).

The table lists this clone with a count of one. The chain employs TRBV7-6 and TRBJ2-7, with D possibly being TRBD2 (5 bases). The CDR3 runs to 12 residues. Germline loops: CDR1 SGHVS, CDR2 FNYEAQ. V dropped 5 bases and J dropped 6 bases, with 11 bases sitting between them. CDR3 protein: CASSLPGGEQYF. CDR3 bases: TGTGCCAGCAGCCTCCCAGGAGGCGAGCAGTACTTC.

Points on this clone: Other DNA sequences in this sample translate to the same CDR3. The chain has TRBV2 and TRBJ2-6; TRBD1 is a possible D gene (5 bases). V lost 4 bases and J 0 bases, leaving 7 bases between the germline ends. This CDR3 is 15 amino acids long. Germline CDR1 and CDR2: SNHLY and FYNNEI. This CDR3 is CASSADSSGANVLTF. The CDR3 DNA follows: TGTGCCAGCAGTGCTGACAGCTCTGGGGCCAACGTCCTGACTTTC.

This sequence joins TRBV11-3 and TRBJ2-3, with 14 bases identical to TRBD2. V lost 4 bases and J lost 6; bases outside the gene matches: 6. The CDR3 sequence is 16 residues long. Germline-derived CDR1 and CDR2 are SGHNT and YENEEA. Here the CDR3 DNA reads TGTGCCAGCAGCTCCGGACTAGCGGGGGGTTTTGATACGCAGTATTTT. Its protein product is CASSSGLAGGFDTQYF.

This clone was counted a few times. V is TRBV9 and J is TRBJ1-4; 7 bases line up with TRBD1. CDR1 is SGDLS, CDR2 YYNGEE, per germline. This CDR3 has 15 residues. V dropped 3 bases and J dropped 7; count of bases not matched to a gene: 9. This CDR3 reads CASSGQQGRSEKLFF. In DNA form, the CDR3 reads TGTGCCAGCAGCGGCCAACAGGGGAGAAGTGAAAAACTGTTTTTT.

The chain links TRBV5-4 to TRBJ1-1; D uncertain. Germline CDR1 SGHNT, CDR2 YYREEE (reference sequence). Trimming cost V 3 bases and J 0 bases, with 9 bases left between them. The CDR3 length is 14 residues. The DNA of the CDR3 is TGTGCCAGCAGCTCTGGACGGGTGAACACTGAAGCTTTCTTT. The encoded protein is CASSSGRVNTEAFF.